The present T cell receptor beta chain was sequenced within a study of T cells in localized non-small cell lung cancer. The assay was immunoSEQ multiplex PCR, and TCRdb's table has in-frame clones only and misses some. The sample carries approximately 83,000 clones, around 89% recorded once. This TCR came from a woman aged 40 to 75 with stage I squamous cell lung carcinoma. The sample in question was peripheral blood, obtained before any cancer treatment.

In DNA, the CDR3 is TGTGCCAGTAGTATCGGGAGTCGAGGTTCACCCCTCCACTTT. Its translation is CASSIGSRGSPLHF. This chain links TRBV19 with TRBJ1-6; unclear D gene. Between the trimmed V and J ends, which lost 3 bases and 9 bases, there was a span of 12 bases. CDR1 and CDR2 from the germline V gene are LNHDA and SQIVND (reference sequence). The CDR3 totals 14 residues.